This TCR beta chain was sequenced for a study of blood T cell repertoires in COVID-19. About the research overall: Sites in the United States, Italy and Spain provided acute and convalescent COVID-19 samples. T cells, B-cell-depleted T cells, or PBMCs provided the cDNA or gDNA that served as material.

Authors' data handling: Scientists estimated how many nucleated cells there were by amplifying reference gene primers. Libraries were prepared by immunoSEQ multiplex PCR; TCRdb keeps only in-frame clonotypes and omits some of them. That table gives V, J and clone size, and the DNA gave D and trimming. This sample has about 100,000 clones; about 80% occur once, and the top ten carry 12%. Germline trimming cut 5 bases from V and 6 bases from J; bases unmatched to any gene: 6. The CDR3 covers 14 residues. CDR1 is LNHDA and CDR2 is SQIVND in the germline V gene (reference sequence). The specimen sequenced was peripheral blood. This receptor was identified in a woman between 65 and 79 years old with acute or convalescent COVID-19. The chain has TRBV19 and TRBJ2-2; 7 bases match TRBD2. The CDR3 spells CASSRGVVPGELFF. The CDR3 DNA follows: TGTGCCAGTAGTCGGGGGGTCGTTCCCGGGGAGCTGTTTTTT.